The clone carrying this T cell receptor beta chain was seen repeatedly, ten times or more. The antigen is not known. Trimming removed 5 bases from V and 5 bases from J; junction bases left unmatched: 19. Germline V CDR1 and CDR2: SGHTA, FQGNSA. CDR3 size: 19 residues. TCRdb used MiXCR to reprocess the multiplex PCR reads, holding one entry per CDR3 protein. The data show around 20,000 distinct CDR3 sequences, less than 35% seen once. This entry is derived from a study of breast tumors, draining lymph nodes, adjacent tissues. Study-wide points: Data fit most tumor T cells coming from lymph node, expanding in tumor.

This clonotype was obtained from a female donor with breast cancer. Some clones in this sample may be carry-over from other donors' samples. The V gene is TRBV7-2, the J gene TRBJ2-2; 8 nucleotides line up with TRBD1. Material for sequencing was breast tumor tissue. The CDR3 DNA reads TGTGCCAGCAGCCCAGGGACAGGAGAACTAGGGGCCCAAACCGGGGAGCTGTTTTTT. This encodes CASSPGTGELGAQTGELFF. The full variable domain, completed using reference TRBV7-2 and TRBJ2-2, is GAGVSQSPSNKVTEKGKDVELRCDPISGHTALYWYRQSLGQGLEFLIYFQGNSAPDKSGLPSDRFSAERTGGSVSTLTIQRTQQEDSAVYLCASSPGTGELGAQTGELFFGEGSRLTVL.